These T cell receptor beta chains were read from a single sample in a study of blood T cell repertoires in COVID-19. Assay used: immunoSEQ multiplex PCR; TCRdb lists only in-frame clones, some missing. The sample yields over 200,000 clones, roughly 84% seen once. The sample comprised PBMCs or T cells enriched from blood (not recorded which). The receptors derive from a woman aged 40 to 50 who had recovered from COVID-19. Both conserved end residues are part of each CDR3. A D gene is named only where the DNA matches it firmly. The size of a clone is reported for some rows only, either as once, few or many, or as a class for expanded clones.

CDR3 protein | CDR3 DNA | J gene | D gene | clone size | V gene
CAMSGGPAYNEQFF | TGTGCCATGTCGGGAGGGCCCGCCTACAATGAGCAGTTCTTC | TRBJ2-1 | TRBD2 | few | TRBV10-3
CASSRSGRALRTDTQYF | TGTGCCAGCTCCAGGAGCGGGAGGGCCTTAAGGACAGATACGCAGTATTTT | TRBJ2-3 | TRBD2 | NA | TRBV7-2
CAWGDNYSNQPQHF | TGTGCCTGGGGGGACAACTATAGCAATCAGCCCCAGCATTTT | TRBJ1-5 | NA | NA | TRBV30
CAGARNPGNTIYF | TGTGCCGGGGCCCGGAACCCGGGAAACACCATATATTTT | TRBJ1-3 | NA | once | TRBV30
CASSPGLSRRKETQYF | TGTGCCAGCAGCCCTGGACTATCCCGTCGGAAAGAGACCCAGTACTTC | TRBJ2-5 | NA | NA | TRBV7-9
CASSIPGQGNTEAFF | TGTGCCAGCAGCATACCCGGACAAGGGAACACTGAAGCTTTCTTT | TRBJ1-1 | NA | NA | TRBV21-1
CASSGTYSNQPQHF | TGTGCCAGCTCGGGCACGTATAGCAATCAGCCCCAGCATTTT | TRBJ1-5 | NA | once | TRBV18
CASSQVVGEAIYF | TGTGCCAGCAGCCAAGTAGTGGGGGAGGCCATATATTTT | TRBJ1-3 | NA | NA | TRBV3-1/TRBV3-2
CACGGSRLRGETQYF | TGTGCCTGTGGGGGGAGTAGGCTCCGGGGAGAGACCCAGTACTTC | TRBJ2-5 | NA | NA | TRBV7-9
CASSLGLAGGLNTGELFF | TGTGCCAGCAGCTTGGGACTAGCGGGAGGGTTAAACACCGGGGAGCTGTTTTTT | TRBJ2-2 | TRBD2 | NA | TRBV5-4
CASSWGSGSGQYF | TGTGCCAGCAGTTGGGGTAGCGGGAGTGGGCAGTATTTT | TRBJ2-3 | TRBD2 | NA | TRBV11-3
CASSLDSEGDYGYTF | TGTGCCAGCAGCTTGGACTCCGAAGGGGACTATGGCTACACCTTC | TRBJ1-2 | NA | once | TRBV5-5
CASSSREVVTEAFF | TGCGCCAGCAGCTCCAGGGAGGTTGTCACTGAAGCTTTCTTT | TRBJ1-1 | NA | few | TRBV5-1
CASSQDPGTDTQYF | TGCGCCAGCAGCCAAGATCCAGGGACAGATACGCAGTATTTT | TRBJ2-3 | NA | NA | TRBV4-1
CAKGQGRAWRADEQFF | TGTGCCAAGGGACAGGGACGAGCTTGGAGGGCGGATGAGCAGTTCTTC | TRBJ2-1 | TRBD1 | NA | TRBV5-3
CAISEFSANTDTQYF | TGTGCCATCAGTGAATTTAGCGCCAACACAGATACGCAGTATTTT | TRBJ2-3 | NA | few | TRBV10-3
CASSQARAATNEKLFF | TGCGCCAGCAGCCAAGCCCGCGCTGCAACTAATGAAAAACTGTTTTTT | TRBJ1-4 | NA | NA | TRBV4-3
CASSPRLATEQFF | TGTGCCAGTAGTCCCCGACTAGCTACTGAGCAGTTCTTC | TRBJ2-1 | TRBD2 | NA | TRBV19
CASSSSRGDQPQHF | TGTGCCAGCAGCTCCTCCAGGGGGGATCAGCCCCAGCATTTT | TRBJ1-5 | TRBD1 | NA | TRBV7-2